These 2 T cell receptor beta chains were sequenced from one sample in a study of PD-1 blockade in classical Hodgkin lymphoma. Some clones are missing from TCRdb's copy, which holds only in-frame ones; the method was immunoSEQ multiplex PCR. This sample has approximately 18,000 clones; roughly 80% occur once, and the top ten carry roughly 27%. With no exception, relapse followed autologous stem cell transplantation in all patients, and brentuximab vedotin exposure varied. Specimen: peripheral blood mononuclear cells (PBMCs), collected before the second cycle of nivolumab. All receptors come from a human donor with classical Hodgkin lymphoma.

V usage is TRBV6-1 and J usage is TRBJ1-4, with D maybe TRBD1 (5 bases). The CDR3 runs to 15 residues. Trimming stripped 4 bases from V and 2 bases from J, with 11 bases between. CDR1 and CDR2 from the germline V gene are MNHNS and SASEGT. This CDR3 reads CASSAQGRTNEKLFF. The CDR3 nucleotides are TGTGCCAGCAGTGCCCAGGGTAGGACTAATGAAAAACTGTTTTTT.

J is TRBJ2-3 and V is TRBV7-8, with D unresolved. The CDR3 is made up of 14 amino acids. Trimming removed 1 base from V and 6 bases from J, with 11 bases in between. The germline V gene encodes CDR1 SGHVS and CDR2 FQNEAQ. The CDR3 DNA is TGTGCCAGCAGCTTAGACCGAACCGAGGATACGCAGTATTTT. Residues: CASSLDRTEDTQYF.